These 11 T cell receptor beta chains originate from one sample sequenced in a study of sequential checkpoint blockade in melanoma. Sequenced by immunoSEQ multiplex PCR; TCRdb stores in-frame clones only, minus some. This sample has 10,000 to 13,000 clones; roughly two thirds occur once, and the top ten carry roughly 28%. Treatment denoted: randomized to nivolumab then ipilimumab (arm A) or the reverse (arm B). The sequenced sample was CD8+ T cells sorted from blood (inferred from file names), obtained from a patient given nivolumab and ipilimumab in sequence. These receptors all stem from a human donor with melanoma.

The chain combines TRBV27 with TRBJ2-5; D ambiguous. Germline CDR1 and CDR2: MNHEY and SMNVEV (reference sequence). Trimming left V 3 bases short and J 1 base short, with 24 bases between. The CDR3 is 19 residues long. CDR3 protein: CASSFPSGSPESGQETQYF. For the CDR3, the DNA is TGTGCCAGCAGTTTTCCCTCAGGCAGCCCGGAATCCGGCCAAGAGACCCAGTACTTC.

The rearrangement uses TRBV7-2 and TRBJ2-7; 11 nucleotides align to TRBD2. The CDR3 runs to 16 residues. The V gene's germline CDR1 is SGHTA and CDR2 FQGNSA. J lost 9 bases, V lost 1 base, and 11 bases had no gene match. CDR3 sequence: CASSLELAGGPTGQYF. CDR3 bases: TGTGCCAGCAGCTTAGAGTTAGCGGGAGGGCCCACGGGGCAGTACTTC.

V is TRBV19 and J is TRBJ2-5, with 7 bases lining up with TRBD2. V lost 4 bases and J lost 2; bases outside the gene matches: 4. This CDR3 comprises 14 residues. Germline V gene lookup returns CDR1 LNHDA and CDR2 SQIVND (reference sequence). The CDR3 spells CASSTASGQETQYF. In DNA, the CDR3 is TGTGCCAGTAGTACGGCTAGCGGTCAAGAGACCCAGTACTTC.

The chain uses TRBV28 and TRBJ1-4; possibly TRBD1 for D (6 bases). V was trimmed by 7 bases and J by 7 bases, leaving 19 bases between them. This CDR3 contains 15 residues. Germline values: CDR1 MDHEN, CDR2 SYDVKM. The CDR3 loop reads CASISVRGALEKLFF. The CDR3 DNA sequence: TGTGCCAGCATCTCCGTGCGGGGGGCGCTTGAAAAACTGTTTTTT.

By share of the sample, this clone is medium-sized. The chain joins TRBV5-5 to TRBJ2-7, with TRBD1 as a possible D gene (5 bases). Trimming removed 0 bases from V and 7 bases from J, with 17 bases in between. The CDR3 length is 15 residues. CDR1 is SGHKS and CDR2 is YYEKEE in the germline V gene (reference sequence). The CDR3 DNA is TGTGCCAGCAGCTTGGTCCCCGACAGCCGCTGGGAGCAGTACTTC. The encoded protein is CASSLVPDSRWEQYF.

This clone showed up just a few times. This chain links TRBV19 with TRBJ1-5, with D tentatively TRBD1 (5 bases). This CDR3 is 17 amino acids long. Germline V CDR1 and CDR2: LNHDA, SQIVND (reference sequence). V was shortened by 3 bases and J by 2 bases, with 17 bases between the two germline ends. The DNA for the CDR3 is TGTGCCAGTAGTATTCCGGGGGTTTTTGGTCGCAATCAGCCCCAGCATTTT. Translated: CASSIPGVFGRNQPQHF.

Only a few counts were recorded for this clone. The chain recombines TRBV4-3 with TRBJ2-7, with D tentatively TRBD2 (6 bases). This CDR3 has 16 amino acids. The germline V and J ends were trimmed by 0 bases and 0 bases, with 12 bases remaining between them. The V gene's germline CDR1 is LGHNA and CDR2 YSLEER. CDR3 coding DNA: TGCGCCAGCAGCCAAGACTGGGAGGCGCCCTCCTACGAGCAGTACTTC. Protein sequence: CASSQDWEAPSYEQYF.

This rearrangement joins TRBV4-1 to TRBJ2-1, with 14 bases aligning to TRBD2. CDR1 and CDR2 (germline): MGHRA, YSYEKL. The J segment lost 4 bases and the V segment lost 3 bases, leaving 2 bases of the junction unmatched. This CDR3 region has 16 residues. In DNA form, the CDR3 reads TGCGCCAGCAGCCAGGGACTAGCGGGGGCTTACAATGAGCAGTTCTTC. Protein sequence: CASSQGLAGAYNEQFF.

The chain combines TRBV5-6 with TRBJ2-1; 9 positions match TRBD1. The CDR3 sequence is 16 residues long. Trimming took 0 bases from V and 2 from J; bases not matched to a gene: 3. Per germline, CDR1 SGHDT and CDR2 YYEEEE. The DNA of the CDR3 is TGTGCCAGCAGCTTGGGAGGACAGGGGACCTACAATGAGCAGTTCTTC. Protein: CASSLGGQGTYNEQFF. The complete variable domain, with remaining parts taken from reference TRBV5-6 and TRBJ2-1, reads DAGVTQSPTHLIKTRGQQVTLRCSPKSGHDTVSWYQQALGQGPQFIFQYYEEEERQRGNFPDRFSGHQFPNYSSELNVNALLLGDSALYLCASSLGGQGTYNEQFFGPGTRLTVL.

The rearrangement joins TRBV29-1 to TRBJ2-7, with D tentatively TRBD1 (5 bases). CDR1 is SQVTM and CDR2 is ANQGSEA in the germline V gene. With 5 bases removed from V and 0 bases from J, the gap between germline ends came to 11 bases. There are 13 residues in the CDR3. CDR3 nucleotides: TGCAGCGTTTTAGACAGCGTCTCCTACGAGCAGTACTTC. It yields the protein CSVLDSVSYEQYF.

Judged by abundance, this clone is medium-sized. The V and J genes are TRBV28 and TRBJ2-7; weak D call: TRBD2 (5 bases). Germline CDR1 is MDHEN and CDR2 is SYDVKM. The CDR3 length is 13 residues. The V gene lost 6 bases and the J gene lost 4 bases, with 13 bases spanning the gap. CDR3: CASSVHGIYEQYF. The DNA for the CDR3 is TGTGCCAGCAGCGTACACGGGATTTACGAGCAGTACTTC.